This T cell receptor beta chain stems from a study of shared clonotypes between healthy human individuals. Here immunoSEQ multiplex PCR was the method, and the copy in TCRdb shows in-frame clones only, minus some. Of some 500,000 clones in the sample, 70% to 80% were seen once. This CDR3 region has 12 residues. CDR1 is SGHTA, CDR2 FQGNSA, per germline. V was shortened by 1 base and J by 7 bases, with 8 bases between the two germline ends. V and J are TRBV7-2 and TRBJ2-7; TRBD1 might be the D (5 bases). Input material: PBMCs. This sequence originates from a woman aged 40-49 years in good health. Some clones in this sample may be carry-over from other donors' samples. The CDR3 bases are TGTGCCAGCAGCTTAGTAGGGGAAGAGCAGTACTTC. Its protein product is CASSLVGEEQYF.